What follows are 7 T cell receptor beta chains derived from one specimen sequenced in a study of response to subunit inactivated influenza vaccine. MiXCR, applied by TCRdb to the RT-PCR reads, yields one record per CDR3 protein. The sample carries 650,000 to 850,000 distinct CDR3 sequences, approximately 15% recorded once. Material: PBMCs from blood, obtained around two weeks before vaccination. These receptors came from a man aged 45-65 years who received an inactivated influenza vaccine.

CDR3: CASSLFGVRNTEAFF. CDR3 sequence (DNA): TGTGCCAGCAGCTTATTCGGGGTTCGAAACACTGAAGCTTTCTTT. V is TRBV7-2 and J is TRBJ1-1, with D uncertain. V lost 2 bases to trimming and J lost 2 bases, with 12 bases between them. Germline values: CDR1 SGHTA, CDR2 FQGNSA. The CDR3 runs 15 residues.

The V and J genes are TRBV20-1 and TRBJ2-1, with 11 positions matching TRBD1. CDR1 and CDR2 from the germline V gene are DFQATT and SNEGSKA (reference sequence). V gave up 3 bases and J gave up 8 bases; unmatched junction bases: 9. This CDR3 contains 15 residues. The CDR3 is CSARRGGQGAHEQFF. In nucleotides, the CDR3 is TGCAGTGCTAGGAGGGGTGGACAGGGGGCCCATGAGCAGTTCTTC.

This clonotype has a single count. The chain uses TRBV3-1 and TRBJ2-7, with 7 bases matching TRBD1. V was pared by 4 bases and J by 2 bases, with 11 bases of the junction left unmatched. The CDR3 has 16 residues. The V gene's germline CDR1 is LGHDT and CDR2 YNNKEL (reference sequence). In DNA form, the CDR3 reads TGTGCCAGCAGCCCCCCACAGGGGTGGACGCCCTACGAGCAGTACTTC. Protein product: CASSPPQGWTPYEQYF.

The chain carries TRBV5-6 and TRBJ2-7; TRBD2 aligns across 16 bases. The V gene's germline CDR1 is SGHDT and CDR2 YYEEEE. This CDR3 comprises 18 residues. With V trimmed by 4 bases and J by 2 bases, 9 bases remained unmatched. The CDR3 DNA reads as TGTGCCAGCAGCAGGACGGGACTAGCGGGGGGGCGACCCTACGAGCAGTACTTC. As protein: CASSRTGLAGGRPYEQYF. Together with reference TRBV5-6 and TRBJ2-7, the CDR3 gives the full variable domain: DAGVTQSPTHLIKTRGQQVTLRCSPKSGHDTVSWYQQALGQGPQFIFQYYEEEERQRGNFPDRFSGHQFPNYSSELNVNALLLGDSALYLCASSRTGLAGGRPYEQYFGPGTRLTVT.

This rearrangement joins TRBV11-2 to TRBJ2-1, with 8 bases identical to TRBD2. Germline V gives CDR1 SGHAT, CDR2 FQNNGV. The ends lost 3 bases at V and 1 base at J; junction bases unmatched: 17. This CDR3 comprises 20 residues. In DNA, the CDR3 is TGTGCCAGCAGCTTCCCCGAGGGTCAGGTAGCGGGGTCATCCTACAATGAGCAGTTCTTC. Protein: CASSFPEGQVAGSSYNEQFF.

The sample holds a few counts of this clonotype. The genes are TRBV10-3 and TRBJ1-1, with D tentatively TRBD1 (6 bases). The CDR3 contains 13 residues. CDR1 and CDR2 (germline): ENHRY, SYGVKD. The germline V and J ends were trimmed by 2 bases and 7 bases, with 11 bases remaining between them. CDR3 protein: CAISEAGAIEAFF. CDR3 DNA: TGTGCCATCAGTGAGGCGGGGGCGATTGAAGCTTTCTTT.

This clonotype was counted many times. As DNA, the CDR3 is TGTGCCACCAGCAGAGATCCGGCAGAGACCCAGTACTTC. This translates into CATSRDPAETQYF. V gene TRBV15 combines with J gene TRBJ2-5; D uncertain. The CDR3 is made up of 13 amino acids. Trimming took off 0 bases at V and 4 bases at J, with 6 bases between the two ends. The germline CDR1 and CDR2 sequences are LNHNV and YYDKDF (reference sequence).